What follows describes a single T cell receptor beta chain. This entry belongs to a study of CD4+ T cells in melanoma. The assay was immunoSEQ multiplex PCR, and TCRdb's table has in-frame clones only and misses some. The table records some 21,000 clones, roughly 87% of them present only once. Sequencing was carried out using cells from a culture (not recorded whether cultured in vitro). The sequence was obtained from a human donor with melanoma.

This chain's CDR3 is CAWSTGKGLQETQYF. The CDR3 region has the DNA TGTGCCTGGAGCACGGGGAAGGGCCTTCAAGAGACCCAGTACTTC. This rearrangement joins TRBV30 to TRBJ2-5; D may be TRBD2 (5 bases). The CDR3 sequence is 15 residues long. Germline loops: CDR1 GTSNPN, CDR2 SVGIG (reference sequence). Trimming left V 3 bases short and J 2 bases short, with 16 bases between.